This T cell receptor beta chain was retrieved from a study of Ad26.COV2.S vaccination and SARS-CoV-2 variants. Across the whole study: A COV1001 Ad26.COV2.S trial-arm participant provided the sample. Administration of Ad26.COV2.S was intramuscular, either once or twice 56 days apart. General study points: After vaccination, substantial breadth of spike-specific CD8+ and CD4+ responses was reported. Breadth measured for non-spike TCRs was similar across vaccine and placebo recipients.

Per the germline V gene, CDR1 is LNHDA and CDR2 is SQIVND (reference sequence). V dropped 7 bases and J dropped 2 bases, with 13 bases sitting between them. The CDR3 totals 14 residues. About this clone itself: Its target is not known.

Here immunoSEQ multiplex PCR was the method, and the copy in TCRdb shows in-frame clones only, minus some. The repertoire holds approximately 420,000 clones, with around 85% as singletons. Noted treatment: some 20 received Ad26.COV2.S at low or high dose, single or two shots; 5 received placebo; per-sample allocation not given. The samples date from day 63 after the first vaccine or placebo injection. The receptor's source is a person between 18 and 60 years old who received the Ad26.COV2.S COVID-19 vaccine or a placebo. This chain joins TRBV19 and TRBJ2-3; no definite D call. The sequences come from peripheral blood, collected in a trial of Ad26.COV2.S vaccine versus placebo. The CDR3 DNA follows: TGTGCCAGTACTTCCGGGTCCTTCACAGATACGCAGTATTTT. It is translated as CASTSGSFTDTQYF.